Only one count was recorded for the clone carrying this TCR beta chain. Its matching antigen is unknown. The data originate from a study of shared clonotypes between healthy human individuals. TCRdb's table, derived via immunoSEQ multiplex PCR, lists solely in-frame clones and lacks some. This sample has approximately 1,500,000 clones, with roughly 96% found just once. CDR1 and CDR2 from the germline V gene are SGHTA and FQGNSA. CDR3 length: 15 amino acids. J gave up 2 bases and V 3 bases, and 5 bases lay outside the gene matches. The study drew its donors from healthy HIV-negative adults without recent acute infections or vaccinations. Study-wide findings and caveats: About 5% of naive CD4 clonotypes were shared across four donors.

The V gene is TRBV7-2, the J gene TRBJ2-7, with 9 bases identical to TRBD1. The TCR originated in a man aged 25-45 years in good health. The sample was naive CD4+ T cells sorted from blood. Subset here: CD45RA+ positively selected. The DNA of the CDR3 is TGTGCCAGCAGCTTGGGGGACAGGGCCACCTACGAGCAGTACTTC. Its protein product is CASSLGDRATYEQYF.